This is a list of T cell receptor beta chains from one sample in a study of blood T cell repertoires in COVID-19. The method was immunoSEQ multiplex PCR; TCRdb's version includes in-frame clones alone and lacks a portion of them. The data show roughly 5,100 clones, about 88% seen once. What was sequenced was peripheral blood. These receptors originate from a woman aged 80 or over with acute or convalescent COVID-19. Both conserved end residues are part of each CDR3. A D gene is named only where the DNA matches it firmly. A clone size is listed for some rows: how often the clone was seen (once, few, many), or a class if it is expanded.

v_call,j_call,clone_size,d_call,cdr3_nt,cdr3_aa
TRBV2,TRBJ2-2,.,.,TGTGCCAGCAACAAAGCCGGGGGGGAGCTGTTTTTT,CASNKAGGELFF
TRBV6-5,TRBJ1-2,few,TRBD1,TGTGCCAGCACCCTAGGACAGGCGGGGGGCTACACCTTC,CASTLGQAGGYTF
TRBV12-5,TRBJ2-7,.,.,TGTGCTAGTGGTTTAAGGGGCGAGCAGTACTTC,CASGLRGEQYF
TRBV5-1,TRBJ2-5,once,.,TGCGCCAGCAGCTTGGGGACATACCAAGAGACCCAGTACTTC,CASSLGTYQETQYF
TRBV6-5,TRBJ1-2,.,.,TGTGCCAGCAGTTACTGGGGGGGCCCCACTAACTATGGCTACACCTTC,CASSYWGGPTNYGYTF
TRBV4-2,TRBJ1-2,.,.,TGTGCCAGCAGCCAAGATCTTTCCGTCGGGAGCGACTATGGCTACACCTTC,CASSQDLSVGSDYGYTF
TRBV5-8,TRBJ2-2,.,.,TGTGCCAGCGCTCTAGCCCCGGGCACCGGGGAGCTGTTTTTT,CASALAPGTGELFF
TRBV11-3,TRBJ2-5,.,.,TGTGCCAGCAGCTTAGATGGGGGGTCGGAGACCCAGTACTTC,CASSLDGGSETQYF
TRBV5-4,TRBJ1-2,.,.,TGTGCCAGCAGCCCATGGGGCTCCATCCCCTATGGCTACACCTTC,CASSPWGSIPYGYTF
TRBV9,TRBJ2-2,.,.,TGTGCCAGCAGCGACAGGGTCGGCACCGGGGAGCTGTTTTTT,CASSDRVGTGELFF
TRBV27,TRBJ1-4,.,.,TGTGCCAGCAGTCCTACCCCGGGCAGGGTCCCTAATGAAAAACTGTTTTTT,CASSPTPGRVPNEKLFF
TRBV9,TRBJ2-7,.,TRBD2,TGTGCCAGCAGCGTAGGGCTAGCGGGGGTAGGGCACGAGCAGTACTTC,CASSVGLAGVGHEQYF
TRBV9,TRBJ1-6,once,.,TGTGCCAGCAGCCCGGGGGGGTCCTATAATTCACCCCTCCACTTT,CASSPGGSYNSPLHF
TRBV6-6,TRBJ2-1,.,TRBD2,TGTGCCAGCAGTTACTCTCCTAGCGGCCACAATGAGCAGTTCTTC,CASSYSPSGHNEQFF
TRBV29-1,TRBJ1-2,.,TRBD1,TGCAGCGCGGGACAGATCTATGGCTACACCTTC,CSAGQIYGYTF
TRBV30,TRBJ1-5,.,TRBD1,TGTGCCTGGAACCTCGCCCCCGGGACAGGGGGAACAAATCAGCCCCAGCATTTT,CAWNLAPGTGGTNQPQHF
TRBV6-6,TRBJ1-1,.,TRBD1,TGTGCCAGCTCCAGACAGGGATCTGAAGCTTTCTTT,CASSRQGSEAFF
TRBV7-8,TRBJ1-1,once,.,TGTGCCAGCAGCGCAGACACGGGGGGGGCAAACACTGAAGCTTTCTTT,CASSADTGGANTEAFF
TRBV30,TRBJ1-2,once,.,TGTGCCTGGAATCCGGGGAACTATGGCTACACCTTC,CAWNPGNYGYTF
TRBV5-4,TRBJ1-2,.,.,TGTGCCAGCAGCCCCCCCCCGGGGGGATACGGAGGTGGCTACACCTTC,CASSPPPGGYGGGYTF
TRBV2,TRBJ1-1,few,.,TGTGCCAGCAGTGATGACAGCAACACTGAAGCTTTCTTT,CASSDDSNTEAFF